The 24 T cell receptor beta chains below come from one sample, sequenced in a study of blood T cells in healthy people across ages. Primed by a sample-barcoded 5' primer and a J-beta primer mix, a second PCR proceeded for about 7 to 11 cycles. TCRdb called the 5' RACE reads again in MiXCR, with one record for every CDR3 protein. The sample includes approximately 900,000 distinct CDR3 sequences, approximately 32% of them seen just once. These same data were also listed under a study on T cells of mothers and their children.

Material for sequencing was blood. The receptor source for this set is a middle-aged woman in good health.

V and J are TRBV19 and TRBJ2-7; D possibly uses TRBD1 or TRBD2 (5 bases each). This CDR3 comprises 15 residues. Germline V gene data show CDR1 as LNHDA and CDR2 as SQIVND (reference sequence). The V and J ends lost 3 bases and 3 bases respectively, with 15 bases between them. DNA for the CDR3: TGTGCCAGTAGTATGGGGACCCCGGCACTCTACGAGCAGTACTTC. Encoded protein: CASSMGTPALYEQYF.

The V gene is TRBV7-2, the J gene TRBJ2-2, with 10 bases aligning to TRBD1. Germline V lookup: CDR1 SGHTA, CDR2 FQGNSA. There are 16 residues in the CDR3. V lost 5 bases and J lost 6; bases outside the gene matches: 9. The CDR3 is CASSGPGQGTAGELFF. The CDR3 DNA reads as TGTGCCAGCAGCGGGCCGGGACAGGGGACGGCCGGGGAGCTGTTTTTT.

The V and J genes are TRBV12-3 or TRBV12-4 and TRBJ1-3; D is unclear. The germline V and J ends were trimmed by 3 bases and 0 bases, with 6 bases remaining between them. The CDR3 totals 14 residues. The CDR3 region is CASSLESSGNTIYF. DNA for the CDR3: TGTGCCAGCAGTTTGGAGAGCTCTGGAAACACCATATATTTT.

Worth noting for this clonotype: Sequence at one end of the junction differs from germline and may be a read error. The J gene is TRBJ2-6, the V gene TRBV6-5; tentatively, D is TRBD1 (5 bases). Germline assignment: CDR1 MNHEY and CDR2 SVGAGI. The CDR3 length is 14 residues. CDR3 amino acids: CASKASSGANVQTF. The CDR3 coding sequence is TGTGCCAGCAAAGCTTCCTCTGGGGCCAACGTCCAGACTTTC.

The chain uses TRBV28 and TRBJ2-3; 9 positions agree with TRBD2. Looked up from germline, CDR1 is MDHEN and CDR2 is SYDVKM. This CDR3 region has 15 residues. The trim removed 4 bases at V and 3 bases at J, leaving 5 bases unmatched. This CDR3 reads CASSSEAGGTDTQYF. Written as DNA, the CDR3 is TGTGCCAGCAGTTCCGAAGCGGGGGGAACAGATACGCAGTATTTT.

Ten or more counts support this clonotype. J is TRBJ2-5 and V is TRBV5-5; perhaps TRBD2 as D (6 bases). The CDR3 has 14 amino acids. The V gene lost 3 bases and the J gene lost 5 bases, with 14 bases spanning the gap. Per the germline V gene, CDR1 is SGHKS and CDR2 is YYEKEE (reference sequence). CDR3 sequence reads: CASSWGTRIETQYF. Here the CDR3 DNA reads TGTGCCAGCAGCTGGGGGACTCGCATTGAGACCCAGTACTTC.

The table lists this clonotype with a few counts. This sequence joins TRBV4-1 and TRBJ2-7; 8 bases are shared with TRBD2. The V segment lost 1 base and the J segment 3 bases; nucleotides outside the gene matches: 5. Germline assignment: CDR1 MGHRA and CDR2 YSYEKL. The CDR3 loop spans 15 amino acids. This CDR3 reads CASSQGSRGGYEQYF. CDR3 DNA sequence: TGCGCCAGCAGCCAAGGGTCTCGGGGGGGCTACGAGCAGTACTTC.

This clonotype has a count of ten or more. The DNA for the CDR3 is TGCGCCAGCAGCCAAGGACCTCCGGGGGAGCAGTACTTC. Translation: CASSQGPPGEQYF. J is TRBJ2-7 and V is TRBV4-1, with a weak D call TRBD2 (5 bases). The CDR3 has 13 amino acids. CDR1 MGHRA and CDR2 YSYEKL come from the germline V gene. V lost 1 base to trimming and J lost 7 bases, with 11 bases between them.

The genes are TRBV2 and TRBJ1-2; 9 bases line up with TRBD1. The CDR3 covers 14 residues. Germline CDR1 reads SNHLY; CDR2 reads FYNNEI. The J segment lost 4 bases and the V segment lost 6 bases, leaving 6 bases of the junction unmatched. The CDR3, as DNA: TGTGCCAGCAGACTACAGGGGGCCGTCTATGGCTACACCTTC. Translated, it gives CASRLQGAVYGYTF.

The chain employs TRBV13 and TRBJ2-3; the D is unclear. This CDR3 has 14 amino acids. Trimming removed 7 bases from V and 0 bases from J, with 11 bases in between. Per the germline V gene, CDR1 is PRHDT and CDR2 is FYEKMQ (reference sequence). The DNA for the CDR3 is TGTGCCAGCACCAACCTCCTTAGCACAGATACGCAGTATTTT. Translated: CASTNLLSTDTQYF.

The chain carries TRBV20-1 and TRBJ1-6; D unresolved. Germline values: CDR1 DFQATT, CDR2 SNEGSKA (reference sequence). CDR3 length: 15 residues. V lost 1 base, J lost 6 bases, and 13 bases lay in between. CDR3 loop: CSARGNRVSNSPLHF. Here the CDR3 DNA reads TGCAGTGCTAGAGGAAACCGGGTCTCTAATTCACCCCTCCACTTT.

The genes are TRBV28 and TRBJ1-2; no reliable D call. The CDR3 extends over 12 amino acids. Trimming removed 4 bases from V and 5 bases from J, with 8 bases in between. Germline values: CDR1 MDHEN, CDR2 SYDVKM. The CDR3 nucleotides read TGTGCCAGCAGTTCCAAGAGGTATGGCTACACCTTC. Protein product: CASSSKRYGYTF.

There are a few counts of this clonotype. J is TRBJ2-1 and V is TRBV14; D possibly corresponds to TRBD1 (6 bases). CDR1 and CDR2 from the germline V gene are SGHDN and FVKESK. V was shortened by 4 bases and J by 0 bases, with 16 bases between the two germline ends. The CDR3 extends over 17 amino acids. CDR3 sequence: CASSPPTGSNSYNEQFF. CDR3 nucleotide sequence: TGTGCCAGCAGCCCTCCGACAGGCAGCAACTCCTACAATGAGCAGTTCTTC.

This clonotype was observed many times. This chain connects TRBV20-1 to TRBJ2-4, with TRBD1 identical over 10 bases. CDR1 and CDR2 from the germline V gene are DFQATT and SNEGSKA (reference sequence). The J segment lost 14 bases and the V segment lost 1 base, leaving 14 bases of the junction unmatched. This CDR3 spans 15 amino acids. The DNA for the CDR3 is TGCAGTGCTAGAGGACCGGGACAGGGGTCTATAAAGGAGTACTTC. Translated: CSARGPGQGSIKEYF.

This clonotype was seen ten or more times. The chain links TRBV20-1 to TRBJ2-1, with D perhaps matching TRBD1 or TRBD2 (5 bases each). The germline V gene has CDR1 DFQATT and CDR2 SNEGSKA (reference sequence). The CDR3 length is 13 residues. The ends were cut back, 6 bases at V and 10 bases at J, with 19 bases in the middle. DNA for the CDR3: TGCAGTGCCAGGGAGCGCACGCCAGGGGAGCAGTTCTTC. It is translated as CSARERTPGEQFF.

The J gene is TRBJ1-2, the V gene TRBV30; D unresolved. In germline, CDR1 is GTSNPN, CDR2 SVGIG (reference sequence). V shed 4 bases and J shed 7 bases, with 16 bases lying between them. The CDR3 has 13 amino acids. The CDR3 loop is CAWTLTAGGGYTF. In DNA, the CDR3 is TGTGCCTGGACTCTCACAGCAGGAGGTGGCTACACCTTC.

This clonotype was counted a few times. A clone one base away is much larger, so this may be a read error. The CDR3: CASSQDARSSGANALTF. CDR3 bases: TGCGCCAGCAGCCAAGATGCCCGGAGCTCTGGGGCCAACGCCCTGACTTTC. This rearrangement joins TRBV4-1 to TRBJ2-6; TRBD1 is a possible D gene (5 bases). The CDR3 is made up of 17 amino acids. Germline lookup yields CDR1 MGHRA and CDR2 YSYEKL.

This clonotype was seen at least ten times. The rearrangement joins TRBV5-1 to TRBJ2-4, with TRBD1 as a possible D gene (5 bases). Gene TRBJ2-7 matches the end of the DNA better, so the J call may be wrong. The V gene's germline CDR1 is SGHRS and CDR2 YFSETQ. There are 12 residues in the CDR3. In DNA form, the CDR3 reads TGCGCCAGCACAGGGCACCAGGACGAGCAGTACTTC. Translating gives CASTGHQDEQYF.

This chain connects TRBV29-1 to TRBJ2-3; 13 nucleotides agree with TRBD2. V dropped 7 bases and J dropped 2; count of bases not matched to a gene: 6. There are 15 residues in the CDR3. Germline CDR1 reads SQVTM; CDR2 reads ANQGSEA. CDR3 amino acids: CSALGLAGPTDTQYF. In nucleotides, the CDR3 is TGCAGCGCCCTGGGACTAGCGGGGCCCACAGATACGCAGTATTTT.

A word on this clonotype: At one boundary the junction diverges from the germline segment, which might be a read error. V gene TRBV11-2 combines with J gene TRBJ2-4, with 8 bases aligning to TRBD2. The J call is doubtful: the DNA matches TRBJ2-7 better. The CDR3 is made up of 14 amino acids. The germline V gene encodes CDR1 SGHAT and CDR2 FQNNGV. The CDR3 reads CVSSLVGLANEQYF. The CDR3 coding sequence is TGTGTCAGCAGCTTAGTAGGACTAGCAAACGAGCAGTACTTC.

This clonotype has only a few counts. The V and J genes are TRBV16 and TRBJ2-1; the match to TRBD2 covers 14 bases. The CDR3 contains 15 residues. Germline V gene lookup returns CDR1 KGHSY and CDR2 FQNENV. V shed 4 bases and J 9 bases; nucleotides not matched to a gene: 5. The CDR3 protein is CASSPRLAGGPEQFF. The CDR3 DNA reads TGTGCCAGCAGCCCCCGACTAGCGGGGGGGCCTGAGCAGTTCTTC.

This clonotype was found a few times. The V call is TRBV12-3 or TRBV12-4, the J call TRBJ2-4; D is uncertain. The end of the DNA is better explained by TRBJ2-7, so the J call may be wrong. The CDR3 runs to 12 residues. The CDR3 spells CASTHLSNEQYF. The CDR3 region has the DNA TGTGCCAGCACCCACCTTTCCAACGAGCAGTACTTC.

This clonotype was observed a handful of times. This chain uses TRBV6-1 with TRBJ2-1; 11 positions agree with TRBD2. The J segment lost 5 bases and the V segment lost 5 bases, leaving 8 bases of the junction unmatched. Germline V gene lookup returns CDR1 MNHNS and CDR2 SASEGT. The CDR3 extends over 16 amino acids. CDR3 sequence reads: CASSSSGGAGNNEQFF. The CDR3 nucleotides are TGTGCCAGCAGTAGTAGCGGGGGGGCCGGGAACAATGAGCAGTTCTTC.

In nucleotides, the CDR3 is TGCAGTGCTTCCCCGGGACGGTTGAGTGCTTTCTTT. Protein: CSASPGRLSAFF. The rearrangement joins TRBV20-1 to TRBJ1-1; D is perhaps TRBD1 (5 bases). Germline lookup yields CDR1 DFQATT and CDR2 SNEGSKA (reference sequence). The CDR3 sequence is 12 residues long. With 5 bases removed from V and 11 bases from J, the gap between germline ends came to 18 bases.